This T cell receptor (beta chain) was identified in a study of cytomegalovirus exposure and HLA in healthy donors. PCR was performed using 60 Vbeta and 13 Jbeta primers. Data came from immunoSEQ multiplex PCR; TCRdb stores just in-frame clones and leaves some out. The data contain some 150,000 clones, roughly 77% of them seen just once; the ten biggest clones take up about 3.8%. Notes on the study in general: A reported reduction in N-insertions relative to the 666-donor mean was seen in an Asian-associated ancestry cluster in a later analysis. In an earlier analysis, most TCR beta V segments were productive about 87% or about 30% of the time. Sequencing likely produced, as an artifact, a cluster of highly shared sequence variants. The CMV antigen specificity of a few CMV-associated chains was confirmed through in vitro analysis.

This clone has only a few counts. Its antigen remains unknown. The origin of this receptor is a man aged 25-40 years in good health and CMV-seropositive. Sequencing was carried out using PBMCs.

The CDR3 region has the DNA TGTGCCAGTAGTTCTAAGACTAGAGGGGAGACCCAGTACTTC. It encodes CASSSKTRGETQYF. The chain is built from TRBV19 and TRBJ2-5; D is perhaps TRBD2 (6 bases). CDR1 is LNHDA, CDR2 SQIVND, per germline (reference sequence). Trimming shortened V by 5 bases and J by 5 bases, and 15 bases separated the two germline ends. This CDR3 is built from 14 residues.